Reported below is one TCR beta chain. Its antigen is unknown. No clone much larger than this one lies a single base away; base qualities are absent. The collaborating institutions used their own protocols to collect whole blood in K2EDTA tubes. For TCRbeta analysis, collaborators shipped samples in one of three forms: frozen whole blood, isolated PBMCs, or DNA extracted from either of those sample types. V trim: 3 bases; J trim: 4 bases; unmatched bases: 6. The CDR3, from cysteine to phenylalanine, totals 14 residues. Only the CDR3 region is kept as DNA, spanning 42 bases read in frame from base 1. Reading the germline V gene (reference sequence) gives CDR1 DFQATT and CDR2 SNEGSKA. The data belong to a study of blood T cell repertoires in COVID-19 (dated by TCRdb to the early 2020s). As for the study more broadly: The collaborator samples originated in the United States, Italy and Spain and spanned the acute and convalescent phases of COVID-19. The dataset comprised deeply sampled blood TCRbeta repertoires from subjects exposed to, actively infected with, or recovered from COVID-19. A freely available public database, intended as a resource for researchers studying the immune response to SARS-CoV-2, is where the repertoires were released. The prospective study material was composed of cDNA or gDNA derived from T cells, B-cell-depleted T cells, or PBMCs. Samples were obtained from the ongoing ImmuneRACE study (first 160 participants) and from some 1,200 subjects provided by 6 global collaborators. HLA class I and class II types, where available, came from metadata supplied by the sample provider rather than from assay-based typing. Sample metadata almost always included a de-identified subject ID, COVID-19 status, age in years and sex. Study-wide conclusions, independent of this receptor: Clinical and demographic metadata were provided uncurated, with the amount varying by source and participant.

The immunoSEQ Assay, a bias-controlled multiplex PCR, was used to amplify TCRbeta CDR3 regions from genomic DNA. Processing in the source paper ran as follows. Within the assay, amplification of reference gene primers was used to estimate how many nucleated cells each sample contained. To quantify the absolute abundance of each unique TCRbeta CDR3 rearrangement, sequence reads were collapsed and filtered. Productive Simpson clonality was computed per sample as the square root of Simpson's diversity index over productive rearrangements. This is the immuneACCESS table as TCRdb keeps it, with only in-frame sequences that have V and J called. A part of the clones is gone; compared with another copy, unresolved V genes explain less than half, and the rest is unexplained. V and J calls and clone size are those listed in that table; D and trimming were worked out from the DNA. Counted in this sample were about 82,000 clones; approximately 80% of them appeared once. Jointly, the top ten make up 15% to 20% of the sample.

Sequenced sample: peripheral blood. The receptor's source is a man at least 80 years old with active or convalescent COVID-19. Recombination connected TRBV20-1 to TRBJ2-3; TRBD2 matches 8 bases in the middle. The CDR3 reads as follows: CSASKGLAPDTQYF. The DNA sequence follows: TGCAGTGCTAGTAAAGGACTAGCCCCAGATACGCAGTATTTT.